The clone carrying this T cell receptor beta chain was counted only a few times. Its antigen remains unknown. TCRdb reprocessed the 5' RACE reads via MiXCR and lists one record per CDR3 protein. The sample carries some 68,000 distinct CDR3 sequences, around 17% recorded once. The CDR3 consists of 14 residues. V lost 6 bases to trimming and J lost 5 bases; unmatched junction nucleotides: 7. CDR1 is MNHEY and CDR2 is SMNVEV in the germline V gene (reference sequence). This entry belongs to a study of T-cell memory formation after mild COVID-19. Study-wide background: TCR clusters showed largely donor specificity. Whole-study results and caveats: Unconfirmed was the SARS-CoV-2 specificity of second-wave clones that peaked on day 37.

The clonotype comes from an adult woman who had mild COVID-19 (a few samples of this study predate the infection). Cell type and time point are not known. This sequence joins TRBV27 and TRBJ2-5, with 9 bases identical to TRBD1. The sample was PBMCs or a T cell subset sorted from them (not recorded which). The CDR3 nucleotides are TGTGCCAGCAGGCGGACAGGGGCGGGGGAGACCCAGTACTTC. It codes for CASRRTGAGETQYF.